This TCR beta chain was documented in a study of PD-1 blockade in classical Hodgkin lymphoma (dated by TCRdb to the early 2020s). For the study in its entirety: Nivolumab dosing was 3 mg/kg intravenously every 2 weeks, continuing until either disease progression or unacceptable toxicity. The study used CyTOF and TCR beta sequencing to define a peripheral blood immune signature of response to PD-1 blockade in classical Hodgkin lymphoma. The full study reports these points: CD4+ but not CD8+ TCR diversity rose significantly by C4D1 (p=0.0027 vs p=0.16), most apparent in complete responders (p=0.02). The study was limited to a single clinical trial cohort, and causes of repertoire differences, possibly disease activity or prior therapy, remained undefined. Baseline diversity similar to that of newly diagnosed patients was observed in trial patients achieving complete response, whereas significantly lower diversity was observed in partial responders and progressors. Baseline TCR diversity was reported to be lower in newly diagnosed patients than in healthy donors, and even lower in relapsed/refractory patients. Diversity was lower in patients who began nivolumab less than 1 year after ASCT, so these patients were left out of later analyses to avoid confounding by immune reconstitution.

The Qiagen DNeasy kit was used to extract genomic DNA both from unsorted PBMCs and from the negatively selected CD4+ and CD8+ fractions. Using primers that anneal to V and J segments, immunoSEQ multiplex PCR amplified the TCR beta CDR3 regions. Amplification bias was minimized using a synthetic immune receptor repertoire, and residual bias was removed computationally after sequencing. In the original analysis: Custom Python scripts were used to quantify repertoire diversity as the Shannon entropy index. Unsorted, CD4+ and CD8+ repertoires were analyzed separately, except in combined analyses where CD4+ and CD8+ sequences were merged in silico. A clone counted as expanded when the clone's frequency after treatment rose at least 2-fold relative to C1D1, and clones undetected at baseline were given a pseudocount of 0.5. Singleton clones were defined as clones with 0 or 1 copy at C1D1, and non-singleton clones were defined as clones with 2 or more copies. Clones expanded in unsorted samples were annotated as CD4+, CD8+ or unknown by matching protein sequences in sorted samples from the same patient. Wilcoxon tests on paired samples were used to test diversity changes from C1D1 to C4D1. TCRdb retrieved this table from immuneACCESS and kept in-frame rearrangements only. Not all clones are present; in checked studies, unresolved V genes account for under half, and no reason is known for the remainder. V, J and clone size derive from that table, while D and trimming were established from the DNA sequence. The sample yields around 96,000 clones; roughly 84% were counted once. The leading ten clones occupy 12% of the sample.

In light of the paper, this sample's time point label describes: cycle 1 day 1 (C1D1), immediately before nivolumab initiation. All trial patients had relapsed after autologous stem cell transplantation, with cohorts A, B and C differing in prior brentuximab vedotin exposure. The trial cohort was composed of roughly 60 patients with relapsed/refractory classical Hodgkin lymphoma, for whom complete response, partial response or progressive disease was recorded as best overall response. Single-agent nivolumab was administered to trial patients in the multi-cohort phase II CheckMate 205 trial. An independent review committee assessed best overall response by applying the 2007 International Working Group response criteria. Trial PBMCs were collected immediately before nivolumab initiation (C1D1) and during therapy at cycle 2 day 1 and cycle 4 day 1. Peripheral blood was collected in 8 mL Vacutainer Cell Preparation Tubes, from which PBMCs were isolated by centrifugation and then cryopreserved.

As regards this clone: The antigen this receptor binds is unknown. No base quality values were provided; no much bigger clone lies one nucleotide off.

The sample in question was peripheral blood mononuclear cells (PBMCs), obtained at baseline. This sequence was found in a human donor with classical Hodgkin lymphoma.

The DNA reads TGCGCCAGCAGCTTCGGAGACACTAATGAAAAACTGTTTTTT. Its protein is CASSFGDTNEKLFF. The V and J genes are TRBV5-1 and TRBJ1-4; no D gene can be assigned with confidence. A distance of 7 bases separates the germline ends of V and J, which lose 2 bases and 2 bases respectively. The germline V gene encodes CDR1 SGHRS and CDR2 YFSETQ. Counted from cysteine to phenylalanine, this CDR3 has 14 amino acids. The only DNA kept is the CDR3, 42 bases in frame from the first base.